A single sample is the source of the 21 T cell receptor beta chains below, sequenced in a study of response to subunit inactivated influenza vaccine. Each CDR3 protein is one row after TCRdb ran MiXCR on the RT-PCR reads. The data contain around 520,000 distinct CDR3 sequences, over 25% of them singletons. The sample was CD4+ T cells sorted from PBMCs, taken 4 to 6 days after vaccination. Receptors were obtained from a man in his forties or fifties who received an inactivated influenza vaccine.

V and J are TRBV4-2 and TRBJ2-2, with D possibly being TRBD2 (6 bases). Germline-derived CDR1 and CDR2 are LGHNA and YNFKEQ. This CDR3 contains 15 residues. Trimming removed 0 bases from V and 8 bases from J, with 13 bases in between. DNA for the CDR3: TGTGCCAGCAGCCAAGAGGCGGGAACGGGTGGGGAGCTGTTTTTT. It is translated as CASSQEAGTGGELFF.

V is TRBV5-1 and J is TRBJ2-7, with D perhaps TRBD2 (6 bases). The V gene's germline CDR1 is SGHRS and CDR2 YFSETQ. V was pared by 0 bases and J by 5 bases, with 15 bases between. The CDR3 loop spans 15 amino acids. The CDR3 DNA sequence: TGCGCCAGCAGCTTGGTACCAGGCGGGGACCACGAGCAGTACTTC. This sequence encodes CASSLVPGGDHEQYF. The variable domain in full, with the rest retrieved from reference TRBV5-1 and TRBJ2-7, is KAGVTQTPRYLIKTRGQQVTLSCSPISGHRSVSWYQQTPGQGLQFLFEYFSETQRNKGNFPGRFSGRQFSNSRSEMNVSTLELGDSALYLCASSLVPGGDHEQYFGPGTRLTVT.

The chain carries TRBV10-3 and TRBJ1-6, with 8 bases identical to TRBD1. CDR3 length: 14 residues. After removal of 7 bases from V and 10 bases from J, the junction contained 9 bases not matched to a gene. CDR1 is ENHRY, CDR2 SYGVKD, per germline. The chain's CDR3 is CAINNDRGESPLHF. The DNA for the CDR3 is TGTGCCATCAATAACGACAGGGGTGAATCACCCCTCCACTTT.

The CDR3 DNA sequence: TGTGCCAGCAGAGCGTCCGGGACCGTCTATGGCTACACCTTC. Amino acids: CASRASGTVYGYTF. The rearrangement joins TRBV12-3 or TRBV12-4 to TRBJ1-2, with TRBD1 as a possible D gene (5 bases). The CDR3 has 14 amino acids. The V gene lost 6 bases and the J gene lost 4 bases, with 15 bases spanning the gap.

The gene calls are TRBV10-3 and TRBJ1-2; weak D call: TRBD1 (5 bases). The CDR3 has 18 residues. Per the germline V gene, CDR1 is ENHRY and CDR2 is SYGVKD. Trimming took 6 bases from V and 7 from J, leaving 30 bases between them. CDR3 nucleotides: TGTGCCATCAGAGAGACCGTTTTAGACTCCGGGACCCGGGGTGGCTACACCTTC. This gives the protein CAIRETVLDSGTRGGYTF.

The V gene is TRBV30, the J gene TRBJ2-2; TRBD1 might be the D (5 bases). The V gene's germline CDR1 is GTSNPN and CDR2 SVGIG (reference sequence). V was cut by 0 bases and J by 4 bases, with 9 bases left in between. This CDR3 comprises 14 residues. CDR3 sequence reads: CAWSVPGPTGELFF. The CDR3 bases are TGTGCCTGGAGTGTCCCAGGGCCCACCGGGGAGCTGTTTTTT.

The chain combines TRBV18 with TRBJ1-1; D remains ambiguous. Germline lookup yields CDR1 KGHSH and CDR2 LQKENI. This CDR3 is 14 amino acids long. Trimming left V 2 bases short and J 1 base short, with 8 bases between. CDR3 in amino acids: CASSPTAANTEAFF. In nucleotides, the CDR3 is TGTGCCAGCTCACCAACGGCGGCGAACACTGAAGCTTTCTTT. The full variable domain, in which reference TRBV18 and TRBJ1-1 provide the parts outside the CDR3, is NAGVMQNPRHLVRRRGQEARLRCSPMKGHSHVYWYRQLPEEGLKFMVYLQKENIIDESGMPKERFSAEFPKEGPSILRIQQVVRGDSAAYFCASSPTAANTEAFFGQGTRLTVV.

The V call is TRBV7-2, the J call TRBJ1-5; no firm D call. The CDR3 contains 16 residues. CDR1 and CDR2 from the germline V gene are SGHTA and FQGNSA. V was cut by 3 bases and J by 1 base, with 13 bases left in between. The CDR3 loop is CASSFGSDLSNQPQHF. The CDR3 DNA follows: TGTGCCAGCAGCTTTGGTTCGGACCTGAGCAATCAGCCCCAGCATTTT.

The rearrangement joins TRBV20-1 to TRBJ1-1; no firm D call. This CDR3 is built from 12 residues. V lost 3 bases and J 2 bases, leaving 7 bases between the germline ends. CDR1 DFQATT and CDR2 SNEGSKA come from the germline V gene (reference sequence). The CDR3 loop reads CSASYTNTEAFF. The CDR3 coding sequence is TGCAGTGCTAGTTATACCAACACTGAAGCTTTCTTT.

The V call is TRBV9, the J call TRBJ2-7; 12 bases are a match to TRBD2. Germline values: CDR1 SGDLS, CDR2 YYNGEE. The V segment lost 3 bases and the J segment 6 bases; nucleotides outside the gene matches: 7. CDR3 length: 15 residues. The CDR3 DNA reads TGTGCCAGCAGCGCAGAGACTAGCGGGAGCCCCGAGCAGTACTTC. It encodes CASSAETSGSPEQYF.

This clonotype has a count of ten or more. The chain uses TRBV20-1 and TRBJ1-4, with D possibly TRBD1 on 5 matching bases. This CDR3 comprises 13 residues. V dropped 1 base and J dropped 7 bases, with 10 bases sitting between them. The germline V gene encodes CDR1 DFQATT and CDR2 SNEGSKA (reference sequence). The CDR3 loop is CSARGDLGEKLFF. For the CDR3, the DNA is TGCAGTGCTAGAGGGGACTTGGGTGAAAAACTGTTTTTT.

As regards this clonotype: One junction end does not reproduce the germline sequence, and a read error may be involved. The DNA for the CDR3 is TGCAGTGGTGGGACAGGTCTTAATTCACCCTTCCACTTT. Its protein product is CSGGTGLNSPFHF. The V call is TRBV20-1, the J call TRBJ1-6; 8 positions agree with TRBD1. Germline assignment: CDR1 DFQATT and CDR2 SNEGSKA (reference sequence). The CDR3 contains 13 residues.

This clonotype was seen more than once but under ten times. The J gene is TRBJ1-1, the V gene TRBV12-3 or TRBV12-4, with a possible D match to TRBD1 (6 bases). V lost 5 bases and J lost 10, with 17 bases in between. CDR3 length equals 13 residues. CDR3 region: CASSPVAGAGAFF. The CDR3, as DNA: TGTGCCAGCAGTCCCGTCGCAGGGGCGGGAGCTTTCTTT.

The chain joins TRBV6-4 to TRBJ1-1; D uncertain. Trimming took off 3 bases at V and 4 bases at J, with 12 bases between the two ends. Germline V gives CDR1 MRHNA, CDR2 SNTAGT. The length of the CDR3 is 14 residues. The CDR3: CASSEDSRSTEAFF. CDR3 DNA sequence: TGTGCCAGCAGTGAAGATAGCAGAAGCACTGAAGCTTTCTTT.

This chain connects TRBV20-1 to TRBJ2-3; 9 positions match TRBD2. The germline CDR1 and CDR2 sequences are DFQATT and SNEGSKA (reference sequence). This CDR3 is 12 amino acids long. The CDR3 DNA is TGCAAGGCGGGGGGGCATGCAGATACGCAGTATTTT. Its translation is CKAGGHADTQYF.

This clonotype has only a few counts. The chain uses TRBV20-1 and TRBJ1-1; 7 bases align to TRBD1. Per germline, CDR1 DFQATT and CDR2 SNEGSKA (reference sequence). The CDR3 is 11 residues long. Germline trimming cut 6 bases from V and 8 bases from J; bases unmatched to any gene: 6. The chain's CDR3 is CSASGTAEAFF. CDR3 DNA sequence: TGCAGTGCCTCTGGGACAGCAGAAGCTTTCTTT.

This clonotype showed up just a few times. The J gene is TRBJ2-1, the V gene TRBV7-9; D tentatively reads TRBD1 or TRBD2 (5 bases each). The CDR3 runs 12 residues. Between the trimmed V and J ends, which lost 5 bases and 8 bases, there was a span of 10 bases. CDR1 is SEHNR, CDR2 FQNEAQ, per germline (reference sequence). The CDR3 bases are TGTGCCAGCAGCCCCGGGACCCATGAGCAGTTCTTC. Translating gives CASSPGTHEQFF.

This clonotype was seen a few times. The rearrangement links TRBV10-3 to TRBJ2-1; D remains unclear. V was trimmed by 0 bases and J by 6 bases, leaving 9 bases between them. The CDR3 runs 14 residues. Germline loops: CDR1 ENHRY, CDR2 SYGVKD. This CDR3 is CAISESKGSNEQFF. In nucleotides, the CDR3 is TGTGCCATCAGTGAGTCGAAAGGTTCCAATGAGCAGTTCTTC.

The chain employs TRBV28 and TRBJ2-7, with a possible D match to TRBD1 (6 bases). V dropped 3 bases and J dropped 6 bases, with 15 bases sitting between them. The CDR3 is made up of 14 amino acids. CDR1 is MDHEN and CDR2 is SYDVKM in the germline V gene. This CDR3 is CASSFQDRWGEQYF. CDR3 in DNA: TGTGCCAGCAGTTTCCAGGACAGATGGGGCGAGCAGTACTTC.

This clonotype was seen ten or more times. The chain uses TRBV12-3 or TRBV12-4 and TRBJ1-2; TRBD1 might be the D (5 bases). The germline V and J ends were trimmed by 3 bases and 5 bases, with 13 bases remaining between them. The CDR3 loop spans 14 amino acids. CDR3 bases: TGTGCCAGCAGTTTGTTTCAGGGATGGTATGGCTACACCTTC. This encodes CASSLFQGWYGYTF.

This clonotype was recorded at least ten times. The chain recombines TRBV29-1 with TRBJ2-2, with 7 bases that match TRBD1. Germline loops: CDR1 SQVTM, CDR2 ANQGSEA. The CDR3 runs to 15 residues. The junction had 10 bases not matched to a gene; V was cut back by 4 bases and J by 5 bases. The CDR3 bases are TGCAGCGTTGGGAATAGGGACAGAATGACCGGGGAGCTGTTTTTT. Protein sequence: CSVGNRDRMTGELFF.